Shown below are 22 T cell receptor beta chains from a single sample sequenced in a study of blood T cells in healthy people across ages. A second roughly 6 to 12 cycle PCR used barcoded and J-beta primers. One entry per CDR3 protein results from TCRdb running MiXCR on the 5' RACE reads. The sample holds 1.5 million to 2 million distinct CDR3 sequences, 25% to 30% seen once. Sequencing was carried out using blood. These receptors were collected from a woman aged 25 to 39 in good health.

The chain joins TRBV3-1 to TRBJ1-2; TRBD1 agrees at 7 bases. V shed 0 bases, J shed 6 bases, and the junction held 4 bases outside the gene matches. The germline V gene encodes CDR1 LGHDT and CDR2 YNNKEL (reference sequence). The CDR3 runs to 14 residues. CDR3 protein: CASSQDRGVDGYTF. The DNA for the CDR3 is TGTGCCAGCAGCCAAGACAGGGGGGTTGATGGCTACACCTTC.

The V gene is TRBV7-2, the J gene TRBJ1-2; no firm D call. The V and J ends lost 4 bases and 8 bases respectively, with 14 bases between them. CDR1 is SGHTA and CDR2 is FQGNSA in the germline V gene. The CDR3 runs 13 residues. The CDR3 loop is CASSSPLSDGYTF. CDR3 in DNA: TGTGCCAGCAGCTCCCCCCTTAGTGACGGCTACACCTTC. Drawing the rest from reference TRBV7-2 and TRBJ1-2, the complete variable domain is GAGVSQSPSNKVTEKGKDVELRCDPISGHTALYWYRQSLGQGLEFLIYFQGNSAPDKSGLPSDRFSAERTGGSVSTLTIQRTQQEDSAVYLCASSSPLSDGYTFGSGTRLTVV.

Only a few counts were recorded for this clonotype. The chain links TRBV27 to TRBJ2-7; D may be TRBD1 (5 bases). This CDR3 spans 16 amino acids. From germline, CDR1 is MNHEY and CDR2 SMNVEV (reference sequence). Trimming removed 4 bases from V and 1 base from J, with 17 bases in between. CDR3 coding DNA: TGTGCCAGCAGTTCCCTTCCAGGGTTTGTTTCCTACGAGCAGTACTTC. Translating it yields CASSSLPGFVSYEQYF.

This clonotype has a handful of counts. The J gene is TRBJ1-6, the V gene TRBV7-2; a possible D gene is TRBD1 (6 bases). The CDR3 consists of 16 residues. V lost 0 bases and J 10 bases, leaving 16 bases between the germline ends. Germline V gives CDR1 SGHTA, CDR2 FQGNSA. In DNA form, the CDR3 reads TGTGCCAGCAGCTTAGCGCCTTGGGGGGGCAACTCACCCCTCCACTTT. This gives the protein CASSLAPWGGNSPLHF. The variable domain in full, with the rest retrieved from reference TRBV7-2 and TRBJ1-6, is GAGVSQSPSNKVTEKGKDVELRCDPISGHTALYWYRQSLGQGLEFLIYFQGNSAPDKSGLPSDRFSAERTGGSVSTLTIQRTQQEDSAVYLCASSLAPWGGNSPLHFGNGTRLTVT.

This clonotype occurred once. DNA of the CDR3: TGCGCCAGCAGCCTCGGGACTAGCGGGGGCCCGGTGGCAGATACGCAGTATTTT. It translates to CASSLGTSGGPVADTQYF. The genes are TRBV5-1 and TRBJ2-3; 14 bases map to TRBD2. Trimming at V came to 4 bases and at J to 4 bases, leaving 11 bases not matched to a gene. Germline V lookup: CDR1 SGHRS, CDR2 YFSETQ. The CDR3 contains 18 residues.

This chain connects TRBV25-1 to TRBJ1-5; D unresolved. The CDR3 runs 15 residues. Germline V lookup: CDR1 MGHDK, CDR2 SYGVNS. Trimming took off 1 base at V and 3 bases at J, with 10 bases between the two ends. The CDR3, as DNA: TGTGCCAGCAGTGAATCTGGAGGGTTCAATCAGCCCCAGCATTTT. This encodes CASSESGGFNQPQHF.

This clonotype was recorded at least ten times. The chain is built from TRBV10-3 and TRBJ2-1, with D possibly being TRBD1 or TRBD2 (6 bases each). Per the germline V gene, CDR1 is ENHRY and CDR2 is SYGVKD. V lost 3 bases, J lost 5 bases, and 11 bases lay in between. The CDR3 extends over 14 amino acids. The CDR3, as DNA: TGTGCCATCAGTGAAGGGGGGTACAACAATGAGCAGTTCTTC. This gives the protein CAISEGGYNNEQFF.

This clonotype was found a few times. The chain carries TRBV5-5 and TRBJ2-2; 13 positions agree with TRBD2. Germline CDR1 is SGHKS and CDR2 is YYEKEE (reference sequence). Trimming took 4 bases from V and 0 from J; bases not matched to a gene: 9. The CDR3 totals 19 residues. CDR3 coding DNA: TGTGCCAGCAGCCGCGGACTAGCGGGGGACCGCTCGAACACCGGGGAGCTGTTTTTT. Residues: CASSRGLAGDRSNTGELFF.

CDR3 nucleotide sequence: TGTGCCAGCATCCCGGCTATTAACACCGGGGAGCTGTTTTTT. This sequence encodes CASIPAINTGELFF. The gene calls are TRBV2 and TRBJ2-2; the D is unclear. This CDR3 region has 14 residues. V was trimmed by 7 bases and J by 2 bases, leaving 11 bases between them. Looked up from germline, CDR1 is SNHLY and CDR2 is FYNNEI.

This clonotype has a count of ten or more. The chain has TRBV7-2 and TRBJ2-1; unclear D gene. Looked up from germline, CDR1 is SGHTA and CDR2 is FQGNSA. V lost 3 bases and J 2 bases, leaving 14 bases between the germline ends. This CDR3 has 16 residues. Here the CDR3 reads CASSFAQRAPYNEQFF. The CDR3 nucleotides read TGTGCCAGCAGCTTCGCACAGCGAGCGCCCTACAATGAGCAGTTCTTC.

Many counts were recorded for this clonotype. The gene calls are TRBV3-1 and TRBJ1-4; a possible D gene is TRBD1 (5 bases). The CDR3 has 15 amino acids. Germline lookup yields CDR1 LGHDT and CDR2 YNNKEL (reference sequence). V dropped 7 bases and J dropped 7 bases, with 19 bases sitting between them. In nucleotides, the CDR3 is TGTGCCAGCACCCACCTAGGGGCGCGGGGTGAAAAACTGTTTTTT. This translates into CASTHLGARGEKLFF.

V is TRBV10-3 and J is TRBJ1-4; TRBD1 is a possible D gene (5 bases). The germline V gene encodes CDR1 ENHRY and CDR2 SYGVKD. V lost 4 bases to trimming and J lost 7 bases, with 10 bases between them. The CDR3 is 13 amino acids. The CDR3 nucleotides are TGTGCCATCAGTGCTCAGGGTGGTGAAAAACTGTTTTTT. This encodes CAISAQGGEKLFF.

V usage is TRBV27 and J usage is TRBJ2-6; D gene ambiguous. The V end lost 6 bases, the J end lost 4 bases, and 13 bases lay between the germline ends. The CDR3 contains 15 residues. CDR1 is MNHEY, CDR2 SMNVEV, per germline (reference sequence). CDR3 in DNA: TGTGCCAGCAGCTGGGTGCCTTTGGGGGCCAACGTCCTGACTTTC. This translates into CASSWVPLGANVLTF.

This clonotype appeared a few times. The V call is TRBV10-3, the J call TRBJ2-7; possibly TRBD2 for D (6 bases). CDR1 is ENHRY and CDR2 is SYGVKD in the germline V gene. This CDR3 region has 14 residues. Between the trimmed V and J ends, which lost 6 bases and 4 bases, there was a span of 16 bases. CDR3 in amino acids: CAISGGELSYEQYF. Here the CDR3 DNA reads TGTGCCATCAGCGGAGGGGAGCTCTCGTACGAGCAGTACTTC.

The chain combines TRBV11-2 with TRBJ1-2; 8 bases match TRBD1. This CDR3 has 17 amino acids. J gave up 6 bases and V 5 bases, and 17 bases lay outside the gene matches. Germline values: CDR1 SGHAT, CDR2 FQNNGV. CDR3 DNA: TGTGCCAGCAGCGTGTATCGGACAGGGAGTGGGCCGAATGGCTACACCTTC. This encodes CASSVYRTGSGPNGYTF.

This chain uses TRBV9 with TRBJ2-3; D might be TRBD2 (7 bases). This CDR3 contains 15 residues. CDR1 and CDR2 from the germline V gene are SGDLS and YYNGEE. V dropped 0 bases and J dropped 6 bases, with 14 bases sitting between them. This chain's CDR3 is CASSVAGRGSDTQYF. Written as DNA, the CDR3 is TGTGCCAGCAGCGTAGCAGGGAGGGGGTCCGATACGCAGTATTTT.

The J gene is TRBJ1-5, the V gene TRBV2; D uncertain. Trimming took off 8 bases at V and 2 bases at J, with 16 bases between the two ends. Germline values: CDR1 SNHLY, CDR2 FYNNEI. The CDR3 spans 15 residues. The CDR3 sequence is CASRLWVMGNQPQHF. The CDR3 bases are TGTGCCAGCCGGCTTTGGGTTATGGGCAATCAGCCCCAGCATTTT.

There are many counts of this clonotype. J is TRBJ2-5 and V is TRBV6-5, with D tentatively TRBD2 (5 bases). Germline V gives CDR1 MNHEY, CDR2 SVGAGI. V lost 5 bases and J 5 bases, leaving 27 bases between the germline ends. The CDR3 runs 18 residues. CDR3: CASSLPPSQDSTRETQYF. As DNA, the CDR3 is TGTGCCAGCAGTCTACCACCGAGCCAGGACTCGACGAGGGAGACCCAGTACTTC.

The sample holds a few counts of this clonotype. The genes are TRBV5-1 and TRBJ2-1, with 11 positions matching TRBD2. J gave up 4 bases and V 3 bases, and 9 bases lay outside the gene matches. CDR3 length: 17 residues. Germline CDR1 SGHRS, CDR2 YFSETQ. CDR3 coding DNA: TGCGCCAGCAGCTGGCTTACTAGCGGGAGCGGTTACAATGAGCAGTTCTTC. It translates to CASSWLTSGSGYNEQFF.

V gene TRBV5-1 combines with J gene TRBJ2-7, with D possibly matching TRBD2 (7 bases). In germline, CDR1 is SGHRS, CDR2 YFSETQ. V dropped 0 bases and J dropped 10 bases, with 14 bases sitting between them. The CDR3 covers 13 residues. The CDR3: CASSLEGGQAQYF. In DNA, the CDR3 is TGCGCCAGCAGCTTGGAGGGGGGGCAGGCTCAGTACTTC.

The chain uses TRBV7-2 and TRBJ2-1; D is perhaps TRBD1 or TRBD2 (5 bases each). Germline-derived CDR1 and CDR2 are SGHTA and FQGNSA. This CDR3 has 16 amino acids. Trimming left V 5 bases short and J 1 base short, with 15 bases between. In DNA, the CDR3 is TGTGCCAGCAGCATACCGGGACGGGGTTCCTACAATGAGCAGTTCTTC. Protein product: CASSIPGRGSYNEQFF. Full variable domain (outside the CDR3, taken from reference TRBV7-2 and TRBJ2-1): GAGVSQSPSNKVTEKGKDVELRCDPISGHTALYWYRQSLGQGLEFLIYFQGNSAPDKSGLPSDRFSAERTGGSVSTLTIQRTQQEDSAVYLCASSIPGRGSYNEQFFGPGTRLTVL.

A remark on this clonotype: At one end the junction does not follow the germline gene, possibly because of a read error. The V gene is TRBV10-1, the J gene TRBJ2-5; D is unresolved. The CDR3 is made up of 15 amino acids. Germline lookup yields CDR1 WNHNN and CDR2 SYGVQD (reference sequence). The CDR3 sequence is CASGESSASQETQYF. Here the CDR3 DNA reads TGCGCCAGCGGTGAGTCATCGGCAAGCCAAGAGACCCAGTACTTC.